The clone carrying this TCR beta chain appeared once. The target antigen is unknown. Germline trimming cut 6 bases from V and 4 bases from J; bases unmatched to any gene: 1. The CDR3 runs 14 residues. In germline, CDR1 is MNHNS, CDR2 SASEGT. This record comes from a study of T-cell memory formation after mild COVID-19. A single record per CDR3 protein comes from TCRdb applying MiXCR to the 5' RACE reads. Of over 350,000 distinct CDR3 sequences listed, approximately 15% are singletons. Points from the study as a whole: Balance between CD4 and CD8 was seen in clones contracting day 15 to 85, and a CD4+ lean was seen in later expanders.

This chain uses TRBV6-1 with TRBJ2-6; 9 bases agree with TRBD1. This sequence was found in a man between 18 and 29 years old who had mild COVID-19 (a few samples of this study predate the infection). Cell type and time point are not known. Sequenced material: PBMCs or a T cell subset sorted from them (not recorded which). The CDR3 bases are TGTGCCAGCAGGGGACAGGGAGGGGCCAACGTCCTGACTTTC. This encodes CASRGQGGANVLTF.